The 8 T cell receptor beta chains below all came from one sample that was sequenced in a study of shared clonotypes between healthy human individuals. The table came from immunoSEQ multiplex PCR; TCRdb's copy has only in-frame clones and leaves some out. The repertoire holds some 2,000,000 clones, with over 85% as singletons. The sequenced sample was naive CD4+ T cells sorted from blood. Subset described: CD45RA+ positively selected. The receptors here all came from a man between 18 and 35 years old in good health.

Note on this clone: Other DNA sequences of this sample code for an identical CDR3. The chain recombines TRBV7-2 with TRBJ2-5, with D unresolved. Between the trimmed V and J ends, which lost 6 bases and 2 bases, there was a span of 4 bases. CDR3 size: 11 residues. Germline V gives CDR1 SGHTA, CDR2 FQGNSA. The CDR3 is CASSAQETQYF. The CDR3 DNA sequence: TGTGCCAGCAGTGCACAAGAGACCCAGTACTTC.

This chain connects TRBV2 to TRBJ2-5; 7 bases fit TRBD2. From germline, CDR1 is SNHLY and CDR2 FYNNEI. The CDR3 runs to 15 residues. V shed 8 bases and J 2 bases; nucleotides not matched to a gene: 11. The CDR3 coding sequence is TGTGCCAGCGGATCCCAACTAGCGTTGCAAGAGACCCAGTACTTC. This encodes CASGSQLALQETQYF. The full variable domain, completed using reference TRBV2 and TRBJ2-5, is EPEVTQTPSHQVTQMGQEVILRCVPISNHLYFYWYRQILGQKVEFLVSFYNNEISEKSEIFDDQFSVERPDGSNFTLKIRSTKLEDSAMYFCASGSQLALQETQYFGPGTRLLVL.

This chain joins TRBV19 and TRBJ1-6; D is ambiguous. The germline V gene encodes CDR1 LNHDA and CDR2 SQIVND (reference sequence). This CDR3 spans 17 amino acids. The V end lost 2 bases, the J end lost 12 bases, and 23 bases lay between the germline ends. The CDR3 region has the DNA TGTGCCAGTAGTATAAGTCTGGGCAGGCAGCTCGTTGGACCCCTCCACTTT. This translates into CASSISLGRQLVGPLHF.

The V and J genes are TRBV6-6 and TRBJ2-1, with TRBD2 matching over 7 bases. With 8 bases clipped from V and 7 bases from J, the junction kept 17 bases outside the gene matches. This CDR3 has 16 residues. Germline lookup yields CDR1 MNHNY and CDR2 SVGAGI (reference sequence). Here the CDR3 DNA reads TGTGCCAGCCGAGGCCAGGGAGGGAGCCTTGGAAATGAGCAGTTCTTC. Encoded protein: CASRGQGGSLGNEQFF.

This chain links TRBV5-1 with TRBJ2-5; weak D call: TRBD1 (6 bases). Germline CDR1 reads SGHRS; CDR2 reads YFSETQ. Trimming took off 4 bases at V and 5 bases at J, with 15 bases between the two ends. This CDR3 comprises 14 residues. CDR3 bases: TGCGCCAGCAGCCTTGAGCCCACAGGGGAGACCCAGTACTTC. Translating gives CASSLEPTGETQYF.

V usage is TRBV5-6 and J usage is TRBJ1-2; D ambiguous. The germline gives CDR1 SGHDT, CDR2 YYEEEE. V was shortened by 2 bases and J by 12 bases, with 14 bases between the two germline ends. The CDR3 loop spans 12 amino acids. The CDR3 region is CASSFGVQDDTF. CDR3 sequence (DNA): TGTGCCAGCAGCTTCGGGGTCCAGGACGACACCTTC. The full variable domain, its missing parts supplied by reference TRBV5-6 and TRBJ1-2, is DAGVTQSPTHLIKTRGQQVTLRCSPKSGHDTVSWYQQALGQGPQFIFQYYEEEERQRGNFPDRFSGHQFPNYSSELNVNALLLGDSALYLCASSFGVQDDTFGSGTRLTVV.

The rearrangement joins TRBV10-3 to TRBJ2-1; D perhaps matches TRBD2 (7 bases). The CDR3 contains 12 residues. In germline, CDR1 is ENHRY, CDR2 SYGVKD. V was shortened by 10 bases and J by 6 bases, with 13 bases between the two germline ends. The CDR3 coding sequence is TGTGCCACCCAGAGGGGGGGCAATGAGCAGTTCTTC. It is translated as CATQRGGNEQFF.

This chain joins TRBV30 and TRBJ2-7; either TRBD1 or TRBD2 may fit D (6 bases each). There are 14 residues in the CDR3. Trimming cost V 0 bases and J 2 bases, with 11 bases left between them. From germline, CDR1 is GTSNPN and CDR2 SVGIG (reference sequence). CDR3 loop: CAWSVQGGTYEQYF. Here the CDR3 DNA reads TGTGCCTGGAGTGTACAAGGGGGGACCTACGAGCAGTACTTC. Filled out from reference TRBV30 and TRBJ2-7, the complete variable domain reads SQTIHQWPATLVQPVGSPLSLECTVEGTSNPNLYWYRQAAGRGLQLLFYSVGIGQISSEVPQNLSASRPQDRQFILSSKKLLLSDSGFYLCAWSVQGGTYEQYFGPGTRLTVT.